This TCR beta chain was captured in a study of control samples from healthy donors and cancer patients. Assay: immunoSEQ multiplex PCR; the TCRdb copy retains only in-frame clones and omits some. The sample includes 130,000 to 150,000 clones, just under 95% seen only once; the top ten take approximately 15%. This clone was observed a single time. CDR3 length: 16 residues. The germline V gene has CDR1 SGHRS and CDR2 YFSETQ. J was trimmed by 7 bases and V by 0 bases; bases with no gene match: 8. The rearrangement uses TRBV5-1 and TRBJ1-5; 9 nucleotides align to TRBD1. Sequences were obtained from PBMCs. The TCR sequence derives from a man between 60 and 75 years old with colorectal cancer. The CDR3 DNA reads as TGCGCCAGCAGCTTGGCCGGGACAGGGCTGGGACAGCCCCAGCATTTT. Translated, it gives CASSLAGTGLGQPQHF.